This TCR beta chain was sequenced in a study of T cell responses to AZD1222 COVID-19 vaccine (dated by TCRdb to 2020 to 2023). A note on the overall study: A total of over 230 trial participants underwent TCR sequencing, of whom 200 to 220 received two doses of AZD1222 and about 25 received two doses of the MenACWY control vaccine. Trial participants were enrolled by age into subgroups of 18-55, 56-69 and 70-plus years, and roughly 150, 30 and 60 TCR-sequenced participants, respectively, were included in these subgroups. Summary of the overall study and its limitations: Participants were mostly white British, with more females than males. The authors suggested clonal diversity may have been underestimated. After two AZD1222 doses, spike-specific TCR breadth and depth were significantly higher than at day 0 and than in MenACWY recipients. CD4 TCRs associated with the vaccine covered the entire spike protein, and the dominant responses were in regions 160-218 and 743-854. Epitopes outside the regions mutated in the B.1.351 and B.1.1.7 variants were reportedly recognized by nearly half of the unique spike-specific TCRs. Because no day 14 peak-response samples were available, the repertoires could be characterized only after the peak T cell response. In the small 56-69-year group, the increase in depth fell short of significance, most likely because of low power. Conclusions about previously exposed vaccinees are limited because only a handful of AZD1222 recipients were SARS-CoV-2 seropositive at baseline.

The CDR3 regions of human TCRbeta chains were analyzed by immunosequencing. As for the authors' bioinformatics: TCRs in the repertoires were compared against a reference library of SARS-CoV-2-specific TCRs that had been generated with the MIRA antigen-specificity platform. Breadth was defined as the fraction of unique TCRs that were SARS-CoV-2-associated. Depth was defined as the fraction of total T cells that were SARS-CoV-2-associated. Each spike-specific TCR was assigned to its reactive spike region and to a CD4 or CD8 class using the MIRA data. Log10-transformed breadth and depth values were compared by one-way ANOVA with Sidak's multiple comparisons tests. Here the immuneACCESS table is served through TCRdb, limited to in-frame sequences with V and J called. Missing clones are a known gap in these copies; in checked studies unresolved V genes cover under half, and the rest lacks a known reason. V, J and clone size are those of that table, while D and trimming were read from the DNA. The sample data list around 150,000 clones, and around 90% of these were observed just once. The ten largest clones take up 1.9% of the sample.

A note on this clone: Its target antigen remains unknown. No much larger clone is present one base from it, and per-base qualities are unavailable.

Per the publication, the time point label means: about 28 days (+/-7) after the second vaccine dose. Because spike-specific TCR depth and breadth did not differ between the two schedules, AZD1222 recipients who got a second dose at roughly 4 weeks were pooled with those who got a second dose at roughly 12 weeks. The vaccinee samples were drawn from two UK trials, COV001 and COV002, one of which was a single-blind randomized controlled phase 2/3 trial testing AZD1222 (ChAdOx1 nCoV-19) in healthy adults. For TCRbeta chain sequencing, PBMC samples from trial participants were taken at day 0 and at day 28 after the second dose. The source material was peripheral blood, sampled 28 days after the second AZD1222 dose. The receptor was derived from an adult who received the AZD1222 COVID-19 vaccine.

The nucleotide sequence is given as TGCAGTGCTAGTCCCGACAGGACTGGCTACACCTTC. The encoded protein is CSASPDRTGYTF. The chain couples TRBV20-1 to TRBJ1-2, with TRBD1 perhaps the D gene, on 6 matching bases. The CDR3, cysteine through phenylalanine, is 12 amino acids long. Left in the record is the CDR3 DNA by itself, 36 bases read in frame from the first base. V is clipped by 3 bases and J by 7 bases, and the sequence between their germline boundaries is 12 bases long. The germline V gene (reference sequence) provides CDR1 DFQATT and CDR2 SNEGSKA.